The subject of this entry is one T cell receptor (beta chain). This sample is part of a study of technical replicates of blood from several donors. Sequencing was performed with immunoSEQ multiplex PCR; in TCRdb, only in-frame clones are kept and a portion is missing. The table has 55,000 to 80,000 clones, approximately 89% seen once. The TCR was taken from a human donor in good health. Some clones in this sample may be carry-over from other donors' samples. The sequenced sample consisted of PBMCs.

CDR3 nucleotides: TGCGCCAGCAGCCAAGAGACTAGCGGGGGTTCGGATACGCAGTATTTT. Translation: CASSQETSGGSDTQYF. The chain couples TRBV4-3 to TRBJ2-3; 12 bases map to TRBD2. The germline V gene encodes CDR1 LGHNA and CDR2 YSLEER. The CDR3 covers 16 residues. The trim removed 0 bases at V and 6 bases at J, leaving 4 bases unmatched.